The 19 T cell receptor beta chains below were found in one sample sequenced in a study of graft-versus-host responses after intestinal transplantation. Profiling relied on immunoSEQ multiplex PCR, and the TCRdb table lists in-frame clones only, not all of them. The repertoire holds about 39,000 clones, nearly 95% seen once, with under 25% in the top ten. Their cognate antigens are unknown. Sample: unstimulated CD8+ T cells sorted from spleen or lymph node cells, taken before transplant. The source is a human donor who was the organ donor for an intestinal transplant.

This clone occurred once. The chain couples TRBV29-1 to TRBJ2-7; the match to TRBD2 covers 7 bases. The junction had 5 bases not matched to a gene; V was cut back by 6 bases and J by 0 bases. The CDR3 sequence is 13 residues long. From germline, CDR1 is SQVTM and CDR2 ANQGSEA. DNA of the CDR3: TGCAGCGTCCCAGCGGGGAACTCCTACGAGCAGTACTTC. This gives the protein CSVPAGNSYEQYF.

This sequence joins TRBV28 and TRBJ2-7; D remains ambiguous. Trimming took off 5 bases at V and 1 base at J, with 9 bases between the two ends. The CDR3 runs to 13 residues. The germline V gene has CDR1 MDHEN and CDR2 SYDVKM. CDR3: CASSVDSSYEQYF. Here the CDR3 DNA reads TGTGCCAGCAGTGTCGACTCGTCCTACGAGCAGTACTTC.

This clone was seen a handful of times. J is TRBJ1-5 and V is TRBV27; D unclear. The CDR3 covers 14 residues. Germline V gene data show CDR1 as MNHEY and CDR2 as SMNVEV (reference sequence). Trimming removed 1 base from V and 2 bases from J, with 6 bases in between. This chain's CDR3 is CASSLWGGNQPQHF. In DNA, the CDR3 is TGTGCCAGCAGTTTATGGGGAGGCAATCAGCCCCAGCATTTT.

The chain uses TRBV6-5 and TRBJ1-5; 8 bases are a match to TRBD1. CDR3 length: 13 amino acids. The trim removed 7 bases at V and 4 bases at J, leaving 3 bases unmatched. Germline values: CDR1 MNHEY, CDR2 SVGAGI. The CDR3: CASTQGANQPQHF. In nucleotides, the CDR3 is TGTGCCAGCACCCAGGGGGCTAATCAGCCCCAGCATTTT.

The gene calls are TRBV2 and TRBJ2-1; TRBD1 matches at 9 bases. Germline V gene data show CDR1 as SNHLY and CDR2 as FYNNEI. The ends lost 10 bases at V and 9 bases at J; junction bases unmatched: 10. CDR3 length equals 13 residues. The CDR3 region is CATWDRERGEQFF. The CDR3 DNA reads TGTGCCACCTGGGACAGGGAGAGAGGTGAGCAGTTCTTC.

J is TRBJ1-3 and V is TRBV28; a weak D match, TRBD1 (6 bases). V gave up 0 bases and J gave up 4 bases, with 10 bases separating them. The CDR3 totals 15 residues. Germline V CDR1 and CDR2: MDHEN, SYDVKM. The CDR3 here is CASSLWGAKGNTIYF. The CDR3, as DNA: TGTGCCAGCAGTTTATGGGGGGCGAAGGGAAACACCATATATTTT.

This clone has a single count. The genes are TRBV15 and TRBJ2-1; D unclear. V shed 3 bases and J shed 0 bases, with 15 bases lying between them. CDR1 is LNHNV, CDR2 YYDKDF, per germline (reference sequence). The CDR3 runs to 17 residues. CDR3 protein: CATSRGKWGSSYNEQFF. CDR3 bases: TGTGCCACCAGCAGGGGCAAGTGGGGAAGCTCCTACAATGAGCAGTTCTTC.

This clone was seen only once. J is TRBJ2-5 and V is TRBV4-1, with unresolved D. V was cut by 4 bases and J by 4 bases, with 10 bases left in between. Germline CDR1 reads MGHRA; CDR2 reads YSYEKL. CDR3 size: 13 residues. CDR3 DNA sequence: TGCGCCAGCAGCCTAACTCGCTTAGAGACCCAGTACTTC. Translating it yields CASSLTRLETQYF.

The chain combines TRBV28 with TRBJ1-1, with 11 bases that match TRBD1. The germline V gene has CDR1 MDHEN and CDR2 SYDVKM. This CDR3 has 14 residues. V lost 6 bases, J lost 5 bases, and 5 bases stayed unmatched. The CDR3 protein is CASSLDRGQTEAFF. The CDR3 DNA follows: TGTGCCAGCAGCCTGGACAGGGGGCAGACTGAAGCTTTCTTT.

The chain links TRBV2 to TRBJ2-5, with D possibly matching TRBD2 (5 bases). The CDR3 runs to 12 residues. V shed 10 bases and J shed 4 bases, with 13 bases lying between them. The germline gives CDR1 SNHLY, CDR2 FYNNEI. CDR3 sequence (DNA): TGTGCCACACCAGTGGACTCAGAGACCCAGTACTTC. Its protein product is CATPVDSETQYF. The full variable domain, its missing parts supplied by reference TRBV2 and TRBJ2-5, is EPEVTQTPSHQVTQMGQEVILRCVPISNHLYFYWYRQILGQKVEFLVSFYNNEISEKSEIFDDQFSVERPDGSNFTLKIRSTKLEDSAMYFCATPVDSETQYFGPGTRLLVL.

This clone came up a few times. The V gene is TRBV27, the J gene TRBJ1-1, with D unresolved. Germline-derived CDR1 and CDR2 are MNHEY and SMNVEV (reference sequence). The CDR3 is made up of 13 amino acids. Trimming removed 0 bases from V and 1 base from J, with 3 bases in between. CDR3 amino acids: CASSLSANTEAFF. CDR3 coding DNA: TGTGCCAGCAGTTTATCAGCGAACACTGAAGCTTTCTTT.

The chain employs TRBV28 and TRBJ1-5, with 8 bases identical to TRBD1. This CDR3 spans 14 amino acids. CDR1 is MDHEN and CDR2 is SYDVKM in the germline V gene. V lost 6 bases and J lost 1; bases outside the gene matches: 2. The CDR3 DNA sequence: TGTGCCAGCAGGAACAGGGGGAGCAATCAGCCCCAGCATTTT. This sequence encodes CASRNRGSNQPQHF.

V gene TRBV5-4 combines with J gene TRBJ1-2; D gene ambiguous. V was clipped by 4 bases and J by 3 bases, with 19 bases between them. Germline CDR1 reads SGHNT; CDR2 reads YYREEE (reference sequence). The CDR3 covers 16 residues. CDR3 loop: CASSPHPWEIDYGYTF. The CDR3 region has the DNA TGTGCCAGCAGCCCTCACCCTTGGGAAATCGACTATGGCTACACCTTC.

The chain joins TRBV13 to TRBJ2-7; D remains unclear. Trimming took off 0 bases at V and 2 bases at J, with 5 bases between the two ends. The germline CDR1 and CDR2 sequences are PRHDT and FYEKMQ (reference sequence). This CDR3 contains 13 residues. CDR3 protein: CASSLGQTYEQYF. The CDR3 DNA reads as TGTGCCAGCAGCTTAGGGCAAACCTACGAGCAGTACTTC.

The V call is TRBV4-3, the J call TRBJ2-1; D remains ambiguous. Germline CDR1 LGHNA, CDR2 YSLEER. V was shortened by 1 base and J by 4 bases, with 14 bases between the two germline ends. There are 16 residues in the CDR3. CDR3 coding DNA: TGCGCCAGCAGCCAAGGACCTCCGCGGCCATACAATGAGCAGTTCTTC. Translation: CASSQGPPRPYNEQFF.

This clone has a single count. The V gene is TRBV28, the J gene TRBJ1-3; D is unresolved. This CDR3 spans 14 amino acids. Germline assignment: CDR1 MDHEN and CDR2 SYDVKM. Trimming took 6 bases from V and 0 from J, leaving 9 bases between them. This CDR3 is CASRGQSSGNTIYF. CDR3 bases: TGTGCCAGCAGGGGCCAGAGCTCTGGAAACACCATATATTTT.

This clone has only one observation. This chain uses TRBV30 with TRBJ1-2; D call uncertain. Deletions cut 0 bases from V and 11 bases from J, with 16 bases between. Per the germline V gene, CDR1 is GTSNPN and CDR2 is SVGIG (reference sequence). This CDR3 has 13 residues. This CDR3 is CAWSVRRASAYTF. The CDR3 nucleotides are TGTGCCTGGAGTGTACGTAGGGCCTCTGCTTACACCTTC.

This chain joins TRBV5-6 and TRBJ2-1; maybe TRBD1 (6 bases). This CDR3 has 16 amino acids. The germline CDR1 and CDR2 sequences are SGHDT and YYEEEE. Between the trimmed V and J ends, which lost 4 bases and 8 bases, there was a span of 22 bases. CDR3 in amino acids: CASSAWKVQGSHEQFF. For the CDR3, the DNA is TGTGCCAGCAGCGCGTGGAAGGTCCAGGGGAGCCATGAGCAGTTCTTC.

V usage is TRBV9 and J usage is TRBJ2-7; 11 bases align to TRBD2. Germline values: CDR1 SGDLS, CDR2 YYNGEE. The V segment lost 0 bases and the J segment 1 base; nucleotides outside the gene matches: 9. The CDR3 is made up of 18 amino acids. The CDR3 DNA reads as TGTGCCAGCAGCGTAGGGGGTAGCGGGAGGGGAGGTTCCTACGAGCAGTACTTC. Translating gives CASSVGGSGRGGSYEQYF.